The TCR beta chain described here comes from a study of cytomegalovirus exposure and HLA in healthy donors. Germline assignment: CDR1 SGHDT and CDR2 YYEEEE. V lost 0 bases, J lost 6 bases, and 9 bases stayed unmatched. This CDR3 has 16 residues. About this clone: What it recognizes is unknown.

Points from the study as a whole: Cytomegalovirus-associated status was assigned to roughly 160 TCR beta chains.

Clones were read by immunoSEQ multiplex PCR, and TCRdb kept only the in-frame ones, dropping some. Of a few hundred thousand clones listed, roughly 85% are singletons. The receptor was derived from a woman aged 18-30 years in good health and CMV-seronegative. The J gene is TRBJ2-7, the V gene TRBV5-6; the match to TRBD2 covers 10 bases. The sequenced sample was PBMCs. The CDR3 loop reads CASSLGLAGELGEQYF. As DNA, the CDR3 is TGTGCCAGCAGCTTGGGGCTAGCGGGAGAACTGGGCGAGCAGTACTTC. Based on the CDR3 plus reference TRBV5-6 and TRBJ2-7, the full variable domain is DAGVTQSPTHLIKTRGQQVTLRCSPKSGHDTVSWYQQALGQGPQFIFQYYEEEERQRGNFPDRFSGHQFPNYSSELNVNALLLGDSALYLCASSLGLAGELGEQYFGPGTRLTVT.